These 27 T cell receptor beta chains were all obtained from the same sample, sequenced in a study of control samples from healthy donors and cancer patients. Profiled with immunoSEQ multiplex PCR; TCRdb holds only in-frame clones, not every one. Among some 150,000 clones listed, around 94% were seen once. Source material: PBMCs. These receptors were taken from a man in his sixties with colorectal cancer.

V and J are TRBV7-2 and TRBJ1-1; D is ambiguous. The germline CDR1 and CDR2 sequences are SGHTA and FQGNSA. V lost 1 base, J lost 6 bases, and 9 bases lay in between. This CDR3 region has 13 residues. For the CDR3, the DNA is TGTGCCAGCAGCTTAGGGGAGGCCGCTGAAGCTTTCTTT. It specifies CASSLGEAAEAFF.

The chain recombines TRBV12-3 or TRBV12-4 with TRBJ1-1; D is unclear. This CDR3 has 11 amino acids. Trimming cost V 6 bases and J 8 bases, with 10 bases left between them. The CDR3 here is CASRGWAEAFF. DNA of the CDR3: TGTGCCAGCAGGGGATGGGCAGAAGCTTTCTTT.

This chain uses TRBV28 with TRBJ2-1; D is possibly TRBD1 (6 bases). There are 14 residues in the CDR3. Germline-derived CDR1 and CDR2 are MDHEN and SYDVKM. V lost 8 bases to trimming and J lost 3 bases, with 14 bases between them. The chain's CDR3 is CASSAGGIYNEQFF. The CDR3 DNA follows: TGTGCCAGCTCCGCTGGGGGCATCTACAATGAGCAGTTCTTC.

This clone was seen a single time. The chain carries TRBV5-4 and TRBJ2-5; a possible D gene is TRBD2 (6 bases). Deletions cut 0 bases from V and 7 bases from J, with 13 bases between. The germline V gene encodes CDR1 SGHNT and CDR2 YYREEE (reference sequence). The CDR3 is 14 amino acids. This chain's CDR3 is CASSLVGQEGTQYF. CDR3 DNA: TGTGCCAGCAGCTTGGTAGGGCAGGAGGGGACCCAGTACTTC.

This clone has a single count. CDR3 region: CSASDDGVRQFF. DNA of the CDR3: TGCAGTGCTAGTGACGATGGAGTTAGGCAGTTCTTC. The gene calls are TRBV20-1 and TRBJ2-1; D is undetermined. The V end lost 3 bases, the J end lost 12 bases, and 15 bases lay between the germline ends. The CDR3 consists of 12 residues. Germline lookup yields CDR1 DFQATT and CDR2 SNEGSKA (reference sequence).

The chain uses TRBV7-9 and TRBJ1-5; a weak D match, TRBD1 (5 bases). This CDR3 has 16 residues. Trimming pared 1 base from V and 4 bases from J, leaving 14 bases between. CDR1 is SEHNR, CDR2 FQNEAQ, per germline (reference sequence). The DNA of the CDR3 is TGTGCCAGCAGCTTAGAGCGTCAGGGACTAAATCAGCCCCAGCATTTT. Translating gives CASSLERQGLNQPQHF.

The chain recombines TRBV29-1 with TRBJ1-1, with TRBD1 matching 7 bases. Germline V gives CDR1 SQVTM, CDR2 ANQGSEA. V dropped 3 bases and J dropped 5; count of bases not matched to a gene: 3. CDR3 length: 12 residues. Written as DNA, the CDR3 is TGCAGCGTTGAGACAGGGAGGACTGAAGCTTTCTTT. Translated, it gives CSVETGRTEAFF. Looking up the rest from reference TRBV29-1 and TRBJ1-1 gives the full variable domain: SAVISQKPSRDICQRGTSLTIQCQVDSQVTMMFWYRQQPGQSLTLIATANQGSEATYESGFVIDKFPISRPNLTFSTLTVSNMSPEDSSIYLCSVETGRTEAFFGQGTRLTVV.

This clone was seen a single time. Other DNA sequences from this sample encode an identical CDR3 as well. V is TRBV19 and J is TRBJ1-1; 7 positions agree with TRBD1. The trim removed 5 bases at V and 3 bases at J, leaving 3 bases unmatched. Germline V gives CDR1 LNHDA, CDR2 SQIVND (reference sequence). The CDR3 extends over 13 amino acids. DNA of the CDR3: TGTGCCAGTAGTGTCGACAGGGACACTGAAGCTTTCTTT. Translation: CASSVDRDTEAFF. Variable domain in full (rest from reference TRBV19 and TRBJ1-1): DGGITQSPKYLFRKEGQNVTLSCEQNLNHDAMYWYRQDPGQGLRLIYYSQIVNDFQKGDIAEGYSVSREKKESFPLTVTSAQKNPTAFYLCASSVDRDTEAFFGQGTRLTVV.

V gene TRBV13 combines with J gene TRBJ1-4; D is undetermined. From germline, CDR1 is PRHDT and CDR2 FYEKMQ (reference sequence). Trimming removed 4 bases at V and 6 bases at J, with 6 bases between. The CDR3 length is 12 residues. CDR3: CASSSSHEKLFF. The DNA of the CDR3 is TGTGCCAGCAGCTCGTCACATGAAAAACTGTTTTTT.

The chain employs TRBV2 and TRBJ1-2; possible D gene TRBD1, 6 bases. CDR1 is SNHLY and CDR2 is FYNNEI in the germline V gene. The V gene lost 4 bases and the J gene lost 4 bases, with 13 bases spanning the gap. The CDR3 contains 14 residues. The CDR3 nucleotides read TGTGCCAGCAGTGGAAACAGGGACTTCTATGGCTACACCTTC. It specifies CASSGNRDFYGYTF.

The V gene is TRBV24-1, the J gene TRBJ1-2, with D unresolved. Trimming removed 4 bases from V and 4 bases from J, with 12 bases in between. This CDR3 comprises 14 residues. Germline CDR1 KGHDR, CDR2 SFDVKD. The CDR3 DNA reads TGTGCCACCAGTGACTCTACCACGGGCTATGGCTACACCTTC. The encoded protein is CATSDSTTGYGYTF.

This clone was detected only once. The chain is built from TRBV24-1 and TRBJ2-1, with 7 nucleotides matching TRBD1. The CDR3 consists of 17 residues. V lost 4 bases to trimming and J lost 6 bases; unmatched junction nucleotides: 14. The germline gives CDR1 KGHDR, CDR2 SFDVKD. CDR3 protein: CATSDYPDRVGFNEQFF. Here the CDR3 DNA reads TGTGCCACCAGTGACTACCCAGACAGGGTAGGGTTCAATGAGCAGTTCTTC.

The CDR3 nucleotides are TGTGCCACCAGTGGGGGGGGGACAGGGGGCCATGAGCAGTACTTC. Its translation is CATSGGGTGGHEQYF. The chain carries TRBV24-1 and TRBJ2-7; 12 bases line up with TRBD1. The CDR3 is made up of 15 amino acids. In germline, CDR1 is KGHDR, CDR2 SFDVKD. The trim removed 5 bases at V and 7 bases at J, leaving 8 bases unmatched.

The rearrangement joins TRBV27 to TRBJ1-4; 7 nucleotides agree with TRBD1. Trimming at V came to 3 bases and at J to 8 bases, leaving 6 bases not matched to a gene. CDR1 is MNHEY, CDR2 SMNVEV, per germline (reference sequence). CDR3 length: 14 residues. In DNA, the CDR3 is TGTGCCAGCAGTTTGGCAGGGGGTAAGGAAAAACTGTTTTTT. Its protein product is CASSLAGGKEKLFF.

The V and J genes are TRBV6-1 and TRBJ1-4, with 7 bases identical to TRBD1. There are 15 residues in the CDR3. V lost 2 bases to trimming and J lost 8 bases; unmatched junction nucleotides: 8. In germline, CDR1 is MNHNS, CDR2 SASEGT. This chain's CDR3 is CASSERQGVKEKLFF. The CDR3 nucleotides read TGTGCCAGCAGTGAAAGGCAGGGGGTAAAAGAAAAACTGTTTTTT.

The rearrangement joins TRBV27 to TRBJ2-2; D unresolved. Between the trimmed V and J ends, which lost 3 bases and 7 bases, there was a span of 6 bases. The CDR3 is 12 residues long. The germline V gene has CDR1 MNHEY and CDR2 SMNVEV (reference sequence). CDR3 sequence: CASSFSVGELFF. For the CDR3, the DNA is TGTGCCAGCAGTTTCTCCGTCGGGGAGCTGTTTTTT.

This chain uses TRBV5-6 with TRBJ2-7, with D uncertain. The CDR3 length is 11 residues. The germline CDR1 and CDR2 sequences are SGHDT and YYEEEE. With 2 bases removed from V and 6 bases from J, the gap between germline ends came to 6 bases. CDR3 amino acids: CASSFAGEQYF. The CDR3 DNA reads TGTGCCAGCAGCTTTGCCGGCGAGCAGTACTTC. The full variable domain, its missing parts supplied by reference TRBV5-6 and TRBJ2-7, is DAGVTQSPTHLIKTRGQQVTLRCSPKSGHDTVSWYQQALGQGPQFIFQYYEEEERQRGNFPDRFSGHQFPNYSSELNVNALLLGDSALYLCASSFAGEQYFGPGTRLTVT.

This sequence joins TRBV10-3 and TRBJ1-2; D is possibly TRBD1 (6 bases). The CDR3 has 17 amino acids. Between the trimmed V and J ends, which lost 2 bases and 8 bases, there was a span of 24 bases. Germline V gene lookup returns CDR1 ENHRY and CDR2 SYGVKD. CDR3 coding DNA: TGTGCCATCAGTGAGCGGGAGCAGGGGCGGATGGTGGAGGGCTACACCTTC. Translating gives CAISEREQGRMVEGYTF.

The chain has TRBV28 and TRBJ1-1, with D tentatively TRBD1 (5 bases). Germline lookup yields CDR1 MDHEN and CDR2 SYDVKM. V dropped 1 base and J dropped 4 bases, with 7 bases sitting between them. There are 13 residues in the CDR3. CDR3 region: CASSLSGGTEAFF. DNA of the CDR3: TGTGCCAGCAGTTTATCGGGGGGCACTGAAGCTTTCTTT.

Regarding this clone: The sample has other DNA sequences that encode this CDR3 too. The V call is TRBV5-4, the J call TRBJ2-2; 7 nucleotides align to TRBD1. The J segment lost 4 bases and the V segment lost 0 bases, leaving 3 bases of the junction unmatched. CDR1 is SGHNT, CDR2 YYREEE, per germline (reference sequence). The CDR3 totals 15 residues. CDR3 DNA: TGTGCCAGCAGCTTGGGAGGGGGCGGCACCGGGGAGCTGTTTTTT. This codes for CASSLGGGGTGELFF.

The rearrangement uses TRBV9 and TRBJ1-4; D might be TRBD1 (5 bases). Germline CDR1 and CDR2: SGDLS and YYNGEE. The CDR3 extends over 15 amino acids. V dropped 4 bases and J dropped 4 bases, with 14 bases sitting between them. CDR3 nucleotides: TGTGCCAGCAGCCCCCGGGGAAGGGGTAATGAAAAACTGTTTTTT. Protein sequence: CASSPRGRGNEKLFF.

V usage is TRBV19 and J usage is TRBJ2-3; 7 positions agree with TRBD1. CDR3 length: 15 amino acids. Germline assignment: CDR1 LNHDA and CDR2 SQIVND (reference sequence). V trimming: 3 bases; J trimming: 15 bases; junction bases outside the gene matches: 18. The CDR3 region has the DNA TGTGCCAGTAGTATGAGGGACAGTAAAGGGCACAATTTATATTTT. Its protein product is CASSMRDSKGHNLYF.

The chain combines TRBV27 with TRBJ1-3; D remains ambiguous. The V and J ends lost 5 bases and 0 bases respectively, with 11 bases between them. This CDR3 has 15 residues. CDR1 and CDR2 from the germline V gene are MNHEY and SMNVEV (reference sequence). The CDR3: CASSPSPSSGNTIYF. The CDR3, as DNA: TGTGCCAGCAGTCCCTCCCCCAGCTCTGGAAACACCATATATTTT.

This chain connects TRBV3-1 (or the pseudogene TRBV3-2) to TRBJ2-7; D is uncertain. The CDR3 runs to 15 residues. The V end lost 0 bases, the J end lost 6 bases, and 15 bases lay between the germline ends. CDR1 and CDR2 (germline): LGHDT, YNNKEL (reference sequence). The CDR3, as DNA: TGTGCCAGCAGCCAAGAAAACAGCTCCCCTGGCGAGCAGTACTTC. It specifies CASSQENSSPGEQYF.

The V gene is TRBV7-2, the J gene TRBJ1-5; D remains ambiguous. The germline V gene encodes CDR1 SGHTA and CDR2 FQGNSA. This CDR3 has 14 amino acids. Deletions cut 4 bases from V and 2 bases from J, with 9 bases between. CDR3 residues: CASSSNGGNQPQHF. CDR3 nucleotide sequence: TGTGCCAGCAGCTCGAATGGGGGCAATCAGCCCCAGCATTTT.

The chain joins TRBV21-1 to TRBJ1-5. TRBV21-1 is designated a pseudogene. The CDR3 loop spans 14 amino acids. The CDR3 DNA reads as TGTGCCAGCAGCAAAGATCCAGAAGCTCAGCCCCAGCATTTT. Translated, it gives CASSKDPEAQPQHF.

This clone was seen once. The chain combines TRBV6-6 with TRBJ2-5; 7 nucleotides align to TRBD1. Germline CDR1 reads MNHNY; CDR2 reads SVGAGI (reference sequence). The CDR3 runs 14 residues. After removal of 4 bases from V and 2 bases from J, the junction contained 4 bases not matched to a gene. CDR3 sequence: CASSSRTGQETQYF. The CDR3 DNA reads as TGTGCCAGCAGTTCGCGGACAGGACAAGAGACCCAGTACTTC.